This T cell receptor beta chain came from a study of high-grade serous ovarian cancer treatment subgroups. Tumor samples were obtained before definitive surgery or chemotherapy. Whole-study findings and limits: CDR1 and CDR2 were left unanalyzed; analyses focused on CDR3.

Repertoires were generated with immunoSEQ multiplex PCR, while TCRdb's copy carries only in-frame clones and drops some. The profile covers about 16,000 clones, with around 73% appearing a single time and 4.5% taken by the ten largest. CDR3 size: 15 residues. The germline V gene encodes CDR1 SGHTA and CDR2 FQGNSA. Unmatched junction bases numbered 7, after V lost 5 bases and J lost 2 bases. The sample holds a few counts of this clone. Its antigen remains unknown. The TCR was taken from a human donor with high-grade serous ovarian cancer. Sequencing was done on a sample of tumor tissue. The V call is TRBV7-2, the J call TRBJ1-2, with 8 bases matching TRBD1. The CDR3 nucleotides are TGTGCCAGCAGCCTCCAGGCAGGGGGCAACTATGGCTACACCTTC. Amino acids: CASSLQAGGNYGYTF.